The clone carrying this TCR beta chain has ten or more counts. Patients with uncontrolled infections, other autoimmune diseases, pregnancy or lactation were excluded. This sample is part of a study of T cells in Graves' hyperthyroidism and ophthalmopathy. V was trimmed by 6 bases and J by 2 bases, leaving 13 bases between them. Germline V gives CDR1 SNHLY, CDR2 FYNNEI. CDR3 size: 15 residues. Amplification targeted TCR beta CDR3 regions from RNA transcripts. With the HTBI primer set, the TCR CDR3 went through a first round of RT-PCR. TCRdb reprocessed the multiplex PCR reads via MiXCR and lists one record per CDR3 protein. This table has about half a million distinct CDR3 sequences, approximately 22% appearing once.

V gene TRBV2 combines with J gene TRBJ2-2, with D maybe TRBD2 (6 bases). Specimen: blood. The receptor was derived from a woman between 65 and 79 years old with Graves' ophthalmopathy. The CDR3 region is CASREREANTGELFF. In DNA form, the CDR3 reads TGTGCCAGCAGGGAGAGGGAGGCCAACACCGGGGAGCTGTTTTTT.